The rows below give T cell receptor beta chains drawn from one sample of a study of blood T cells in healthy people across ages. Via MiXCR, TCRdb re-called the 5' RACE reads, giving one row per CDR3 protein. The sample has hundreds of thousands of distinct CDR3 sequences; 45% to 50% are singletons. The specimen was blood. All receptors derive from a woman aged 60-70 years in good health. Each CDR3 is given with its conserved first and last residue. Rows give clone size only sometimes, using once, few, many, or a class for an expanded clone.

TRBV20-1,NA,CSARQYNEQFF
TRBV20-1,few,CSARPPRGQETQYF
TRBV29-1,many,CSVEGTSGSTDTQYF
TRBV7-2,few,CASSLVGGKNTEAFF
TRBV5-5,few,CASRLSQSGNSYEQYF
TRBV18,NA,CASSPTGQSYGYTF
TRBV7-9,few,CASSRPSGFRTGELFF
TRBV20-1,NA,CSARDSGRQNIQYF
TRBV18,NA,CASSPPKLAGGSYEQYF
TRBV7-8,NA,CASSLARAAGEQYF
TRBV6-1,few,CAARGSSSYNEQFF
TRBV5-1,NA,CASSLAASSSYNEQYF
TRBV18,NA,CASSPPGLERNYGYTF
TRBV10-3,NA,CAISATMLAGSYNEQFF
TRBV12-3/TRBV12-4,few,CASTRQIQETQYF
TRBV20-1,many,CSAGRTGGSYEQYF
TRBV7-2,NA,CASSLRFRDFTDTQYF
TRBV6-1,NA,CASRTIDNSPLHF